This is a list of T cell receptor beta chains from one sample in a study of a mutant IDH1 vaccine in newly diagnosed glioma. Only in-frame clones appear in the TCRdb table, and some are missing; sequencing was by immunoSEQ multiplex PCR. The sample includes 40,000 to 50,000 clones, around 81% seen only once; the top ten take around 5.8%. These receptors have no known antigen. This sample comprised PBMCs, obtained from a glioma patient whose treatment included an IDH1 peptide vaccine. These receptors were taken from a woman aged 40-49 years with glioma. Some clones in this sample may be carry-over from other donors' samples. The CDR3 runs from the conserved cysteine through the conserved F or W. The D gene is left open where the match is weak. The size of a clone is reported for some rows only, either as once, few or many, or as a class for expanded clones.

d_gene | j_gene | abundance | v_gene | CDR3nt | CDR3aa
- | TRBJ2-5 | - | TRBV5-5 | TGTGCCAGCACTTGGGGGGGGGCCCAAAACCAAGAGACCCAGTACTTC | CASTWGGAQNQETQYF
- | TRBJ1-1 | - | TRBV4-3 | TGCGCCAGCAGCCAAGGAGGGGGGATGAACACTGAAGCTTTCTTT | CASSQGGGMNTEAFF
TRBD2 | TRBJ2-7 | - | TRBV7-9 | TGTGCCAGCAGCCTTAGCGGGGTTACCTACGAGCAGTACTTC | CASSLSGVTYEQYF
- | TRBJ2-3 | - | TRBV29-1 | TGCAGCGTTGAGGGTAGCACATCTAGCACAGATACGCAGTATTTT | CSVEGSTSSTDTQYF
- | TRBJ2-7 | - | TRBV9 | TGTGCCAGCAGCGTAGATTCCAGGGGCCGCGACGAGCAGTACTTC | CASSVDSRGRDEQYF
- | TRBJ2-2 | - | TRBV5-8 | TGTGCCAGCAGGGGGGTGACAGGTCCCCCCGGGGAGCTGTTTTTT | CASRGVTGPPGELFF
- | TRBJ1-4 | - | TRBV5-8 | TGTGCCAGCAGCTTGCTAAATGAAAAACTGTTTTTT | CASSLLNEKLFF
- | TRBJ1-3 | - | TRBV14 | TGTGCCAGCAGCCAATTAAGCGCAGGAAACACCATATATTTT | CASSQLSAGNTIYF
- | TRBJ1-1 | - | TRBV27 | TGTGCCAGCAGTTTACGGGAAAACACTGAAGCTTTCTTT | CASSLRENTEAFF
TRBD2 | TRBJ2-3 | - | TRBV5-1 | TGCGCCAGCAGCTCCCTTAGCGGGGGGGCCGGAGATACGCAGTATTTT | CASSSLSGGAGDTQYF
- | TRBJ1-2 | - | TRBV2 | TGTGCCAGCAGTGAATTTGCTGGTAAATACACCTTC | CASSEFAGKYTF
- | TRBJ1-6 | - | TRBV11-2 | TGTGCCAGCAGCTTATCCGGGTACTATAATTCACCCCTCCACTTT | CASSLSGYYNSPLHF
- | TRBJ2-2 | - | TRBV13 | TGTGCCAGCGGCAAAGGCCGGACCGGGGAGCTGTTTTTT | CASGKGRTGELFF
- | TRBJ2-1 | - | TRBV4-2 | TGTGCCAGCAGCCAAGTGGGGCGGGTTGAGCAGTTCTTC | CASSQVGRVEQFF
- | TRBJ1-1 | few | TRBV4-1 | TGCGCCAGCAGCCAGACGGGGGCGCTGGGGACTGAAGCTTTCTTT | CASSQTGALGTEAFF
- | TRBJ1-2 | - | TRBV5-1 | TGCGCCAGCAGCTTGCGCTCCGATGGCTACACCTTC | CASSLRSDGYTF
TRBD1 | TRBJ1-2 | - | TRBV4-2 | TGTGCCAGCAGCCCGACAGGGAGGGACTATGGCTACACCTTC | CASSPTGRDYGYTF
- | TRBJ1-5 | few | TRBV15 | TGTGCCACCAGCAGCGCGGGACGGAGCAATCAGCCCCAGCATTTT | CATSSAGRSNQPQHF
TRBD1 | TRBJ1-1 | - | TRBV27 | TGTGCCAGCAGTTTGAGGGGGCGGTGGACTGAAGCTTTCTTT | CASSLRGRWTEAFF
- | TRBJ1-1 | - | TRBV28 | TGTGCCAGCAGTTCCCTCCTTGGGTTGCGTCGCACTGAAGCTTTCTTT | CASSSLLGLRRTEAFF
- | TRBJ1-1 | - | TRBV7-2 | TGTGCCAGCAGCTTCGGTCAGGATGTTGAAGCTTTCTTT | CASSFGQDVEAFF
- | TRBJ2-3 | - | TRBV13 | TGTGCCAGCAGCTTAGGATTCACAGATACGCAGTATTTT | CASSLGFTDTQYF
- | TRBJ1-1 | - | TRBV7-9 | TGTGCCAGCAGTCACAGGGATAACACTGAAGCTTTCTTT | CASSHRDNTEAFF
TRBD1 | TRBJ2-7 | - | TRBV5-1 | TGCGCCAGCAGCGCCGGGACAGTTGGAGTCTCCGAGCAGTACTTC | CASSAGTVGVSEQYF
TRBD1 | TRBJ2-7 | medium-sized | TRBV6-1 | TGTGCCAGCAGTCTACCTCGACAGGGGATCTACGAGCAGTACTTC | CASSLPRQGIYEQYF
TRBD1 | TRBJ2-2 | - | TRBV7-7 | TGTGCTAGCAGCCCCAGGGGGACCGGGGAGCTGTTTTTT | CASSPRGTGELFF
TRBD2 | TRBJ2-1 | - | TRBV4-3 | TGCGCCAGCAGCCAAGATCTCGGCGGGAGTACCTACAATGAGCAGTTCTTC | CASSQDLGGSTYNEQFF
- | TRBJ1-1 | - | TRBV28 | TGTGCCATCGTCTCAGGGCTCCACACTGAAGCTTTCTTT | CAIVSGLHTEAFF
- | TRBJ2-2 | - | TRBV5-3 | TGTGCCAGAAGCTTGAGGCTTGACAGGTGGAACACCGGGGAGCTGTTTTTT | CARSLRLDRWNTGELFF
TRBD1 | TRBJ2-7 | - | TRBV5-6 | TGTGCCAGCAGCCTGTGGACAGGGAGTTCTAACGAGCAGTACTTC | CASSLWTGSSNEQYF
- | TRBJ2-7 | - | TRBV6-5 | TGTGCCAGCAGTTACTATGTGGGGGCTGCCTACGAGCAGTACTTC | CASSYYVGAAYEQYF
- | TRBJ2-3 | - | TRBV4-3 | TGCGCCAGCAGCCAAGGGGGGGCGCGGGACACAGATACGCAGTATTTT | CASSQGGARDTDTQYF
- | TRBJ1-1 | few | TRBV5-4 | TGTGCCAGCAGCTTGGGGGCCGGGTCTAGGGGAGCTTTCTTT | CASSLGAGSRGAFF
- | TRBJ1-1 | - | TRBV5-1 | TGCGCCAGCAGCTTATTTCTGAACACTGAAGCTTTCTTT | CASSLFLNTEAFF
- | TRBJ1-2 | - | TRBV19 | TGTGCCAGTAGTATCTTGTCCTATGGCTACACCTTC | CASSILSYGYTF
- | TRBJ2-1 | - | TRBV27 | TGTGCCAGCAGTTCAAGTGGGACGGGATACTCCTACAATGAGCAGTTCTTC | CASSSSGTGYSYNEQFF
- | TRBJ1-5 | few | TRBV5-4 | TGTGCCAGCAGCTTGGAACAGTATCAGCCCCAGCATTTT | CASSLEQYQPQHF
- | TRBJ1-4 | few | TRBV4-1 | TGCGCCAGCAGCGCCCCCACCGGACACGGGAATGAAAAACTGTTTTTT | CASSAPTGHGNEKLFF
- | TRBJ1-2 | - | TRBV6-5 | TGTGCCAGCAGTTACGGGGCAAACTATGGCTACACCTTC | CASSYGANYGYTF
- | TRBJ2-2 | - | TRBV4-3 | TGCGCCAGCAGCCGGGCAATGGGGGGTGTATGGATGGGGGAGCTGTTTTTT | CASSRAMGGVWMGELFF
TRBD2 | TRBJ2-1 | - | TRBV5-1 | TGCGCCAGCGGCTTCCTAGCGGGAAGCTTTATTGAGCAGTTCTTC | CASGFLAGSFIEQFF
- | TRBJ2-7 | - | TRBV5-1 | TGCGCCAGCGGGCTGACAGGATTCGAGCAGTACTTC | CASGLTGFEQYF